Sequencing of this TCR beta chain was carried out in a study of blood T cell repertoires in COVID-19 (dated by TCRdb to the early 2020s). About the investigation overall: The collaborator samples originated in the United States, Italy and Spain and spanned the acute and convalescent phases of COVID-19. A freely available public database, intended as a resource for researchers studying the immune response to SARS-CoV-2, is where the repertoires were released. Subjects who had been exposed to COVID-19, were actively infected with it, or had recovered from it provided the deeply sampled blood TCRbeta repertoires that made up the dataset. Samples came from the ongoing ImmuneRACE study (first 160 participants) plus 1,254 subjects from 6 global collaborators. Sample metadata almost always included a de-identified subject ID, COVID-19 status, age in years and sex. Where available, HLA class I and class II types were taken from metadata supplied by the sample provider and were not determined by assay-based typing. The prospective study material was composed of cDNA or gDNA derived from T cells, B-cell-depleted T cells, or PBMCs. What the work shows at the level of the full study, not this receptor alone: How much clinical and demographic metadata was included differed by source and by participant, and the metadata was provided uncurated.

TCRbeta CDR3 regions were amplified from genomic DNA using the immunoSEQ Assay, a bias-controlled multiplex PCR. Regarding the original processing steps: The number of nucleated cells in each sample was estimated by amplification of reference gene primers within the assay. Sequence reads were collapsed and filtered to measure the absolute abundance of every unique TCRbeta CDR3 rearrangement. For each sample, productive Simpson clonality was calculated as the square root of Simpson's diversity index across productive rearrangements. What TCRdb holds here is the immuneACCESS table cut down to in-frame rearrangements. Part of the clones is not present; checked against another copy, under half of the missing clones reflect an unresolved V gene, and the others are unexplained. D and trimming come from the DNA, and the V and J calls and clone size come from that table. The sample table records approximately 280,000 clones; approximately 89% of these occur just once. The top ten clonotypes cover roughly 1.8% of the sample.

In the prospective study, participants were about 18 to 100 years old, resided in fewer than 25 geographic areas of the United States, and were enrolled through a virtual design. In the prospective study, participants were assigned to cohorts based on the clinical history participants reported in a screening survey and a study questionnaire. Recovered participants in ImmuneRACE Cohort 3 were defined by two consecutive negative NP/OP PCR tests, clearance by a healthcare professional, or resolution of symptoms. Each participant in the prospective study had whole blood, serum and a nasopharyngeal or oropharyngeal swab collected by mobile phlebotomists. Over an approximately 2-month period, participants in the prospective study had the option of providing additional blood draws and questionnaires. Prospective study blood samples were shipped either frozen or at room temperature before DNA extraction.

As concerns this clone: The antigen it binds to is not known. There are no base qualities to consult, and no much larger clone falls within one base.

The germline V gene sets CDR1 to SGHRS and CDR2 to YFSETQ. V sheds 0 bases and J sheds 2 bases, leaving 8 bases between their ends. The CDR3, from cysteine to phenylalanine, totals 14 residues. Only the CDR3 DNA stays, 42 bases, in frame from base 1. This sequence originates from a woman between 55 and 75 years old who had recovered from COVID-19. The V and J segments used are TRBV5-1 and TRBJ2-5; the D gene is perhaps TRBD1, from 5 matching bases. The sequenced material came from PBMCs or T cells enriched from blood (not recorded which). In nucleotides, the sequence is TGCGCCAGCAGCTTGGGACAGAGACAAGAGACCCAGTACTTC. This yields the protein CASSLGQRQETQYF. Reference TRBV5-1 and TRBJ2-5 genes cover what lies past the CDR3, so the full variable domain is KAGVTQTPRYLIKTRGQQVTLSCSPISGHRSVSWYQQTPGQGLQFLFEYFSETQRNKGNFPGRFSGRQFSNSRSEMNVSTLELGDSALYLCASSLGQRQETQYFGPGTRLLVL.